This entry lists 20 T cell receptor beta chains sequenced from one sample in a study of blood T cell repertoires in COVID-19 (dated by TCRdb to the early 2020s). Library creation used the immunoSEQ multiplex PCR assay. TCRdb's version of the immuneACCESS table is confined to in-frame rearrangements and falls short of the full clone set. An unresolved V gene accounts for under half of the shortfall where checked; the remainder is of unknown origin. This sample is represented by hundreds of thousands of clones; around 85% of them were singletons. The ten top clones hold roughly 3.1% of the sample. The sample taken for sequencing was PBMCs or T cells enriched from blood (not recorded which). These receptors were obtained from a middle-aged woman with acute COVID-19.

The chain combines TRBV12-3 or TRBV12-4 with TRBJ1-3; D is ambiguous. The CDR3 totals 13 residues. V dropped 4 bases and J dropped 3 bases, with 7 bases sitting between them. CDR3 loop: CASSSSGGNTIYF. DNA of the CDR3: TGTGCCAGCAGTTCCTCGGGTGGAAACACCATATATTTT.

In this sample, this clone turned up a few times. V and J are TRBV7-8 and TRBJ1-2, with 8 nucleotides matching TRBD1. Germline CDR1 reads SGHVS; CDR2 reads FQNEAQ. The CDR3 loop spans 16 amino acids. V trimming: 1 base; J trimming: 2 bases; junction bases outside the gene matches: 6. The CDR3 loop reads CASSLGSTGANYGYTF. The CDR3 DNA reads TGTGCCAGCAGCTTAGGATCGACAGGGGCCAACTATGGCTACACCTTC.

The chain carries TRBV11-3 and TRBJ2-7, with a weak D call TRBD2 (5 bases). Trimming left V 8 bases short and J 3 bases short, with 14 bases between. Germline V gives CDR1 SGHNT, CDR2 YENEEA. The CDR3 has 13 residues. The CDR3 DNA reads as TGTGCCAGCCAACGAGGGTTGGGCTACGAGCAGTACTTC. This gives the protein CASQRGLGYEQYF.

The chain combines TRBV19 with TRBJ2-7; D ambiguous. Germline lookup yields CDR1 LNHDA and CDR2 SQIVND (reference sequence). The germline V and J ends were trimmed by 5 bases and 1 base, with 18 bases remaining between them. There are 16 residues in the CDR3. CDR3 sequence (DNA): TGTGCCAGTAGTCCCTCCGCAGAGGTTGTATCCTACGAGCAGTACTTC. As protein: CASSPSAEVVSYEQYF.

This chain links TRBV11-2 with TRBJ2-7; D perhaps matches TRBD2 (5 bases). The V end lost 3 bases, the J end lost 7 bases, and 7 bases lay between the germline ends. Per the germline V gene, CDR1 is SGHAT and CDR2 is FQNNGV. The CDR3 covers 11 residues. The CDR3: CASSFTREQYF. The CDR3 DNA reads TGTGCCAGCAGCTTCACTAGGGAGCAGTACTTC.

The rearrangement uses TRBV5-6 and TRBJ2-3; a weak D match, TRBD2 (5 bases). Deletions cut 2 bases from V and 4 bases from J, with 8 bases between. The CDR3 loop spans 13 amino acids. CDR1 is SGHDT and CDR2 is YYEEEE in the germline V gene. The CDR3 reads CASSFLGADTQYF. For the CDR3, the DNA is TGTGCCAGCAGCTTCCTCGGGGCAGATACGCAGTATTTT.

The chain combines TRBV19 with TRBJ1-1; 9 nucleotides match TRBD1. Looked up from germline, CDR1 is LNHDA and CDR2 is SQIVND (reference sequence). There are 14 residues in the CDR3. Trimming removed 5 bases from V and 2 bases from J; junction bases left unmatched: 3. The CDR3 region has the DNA TGTGCCAGTAGTGGGGACAGGGACAACACTGAAGCTTTCTTT. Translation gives CASSGDRDNTEAFF.

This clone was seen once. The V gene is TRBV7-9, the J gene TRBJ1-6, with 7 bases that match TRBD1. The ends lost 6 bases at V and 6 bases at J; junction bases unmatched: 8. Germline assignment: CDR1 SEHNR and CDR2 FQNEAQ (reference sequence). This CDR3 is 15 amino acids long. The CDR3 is CASSTGTAFNSPLHF. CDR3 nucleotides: TGTGCCAGCAGTACCGGGACAGCTTTTAATTCACCCCTCCACTTT.

CDR3 bases: TGTGCCAGCTCACCTGAGAGCTCTGGGGCCAACGTCCTGACTTTC. It yields the protein CASSPESSGANVLTF. The J gene is TRBJ2-6, the V gene TRBV18; D call uncertain. CDR3 length: 15 amino acids. Germline CDR1 is KGHSH and CDR2 is LQKENI. Trimming removed 3 bases from V and 0 bases from J, with 6 bases in between.

CDR3 sequence (DNA): TGTGCCAGCAGCCAGGGGACAGTCTATGGCTACACCTTC. It codes for CASSQGTVYGYTF. The V gene is TRBV3-1 (or the pseudogene TRBV3-2), the J gene TRBJ1-2; 7 bases line up with TRBD1. Germline V gene lookup returns CDR1 LGHDT and CDR2 YNNKEL (reference sequence). The CDR3 contains 13 residues. With 3 bases clipped from V and 4 bases from J, the junction kept 2 bases outside the gene matches.

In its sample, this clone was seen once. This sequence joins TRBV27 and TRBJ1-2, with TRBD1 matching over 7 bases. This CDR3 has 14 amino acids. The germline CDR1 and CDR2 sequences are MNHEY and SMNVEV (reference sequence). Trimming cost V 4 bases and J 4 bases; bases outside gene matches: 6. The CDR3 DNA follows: TGTGCCAGCAGTTCCGCGGGGACAGCCTATGGCTACACCTTC. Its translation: CASSSAGTAYGYTF.

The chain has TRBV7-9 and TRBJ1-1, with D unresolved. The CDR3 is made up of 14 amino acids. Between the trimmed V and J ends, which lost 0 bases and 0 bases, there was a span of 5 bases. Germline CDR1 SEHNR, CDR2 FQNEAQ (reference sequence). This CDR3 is CASSLASMNTEAFF. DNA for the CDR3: TGTGCCAGCAGCTTAGCCAGTATGAACACTGAAGCTTTCTTT.

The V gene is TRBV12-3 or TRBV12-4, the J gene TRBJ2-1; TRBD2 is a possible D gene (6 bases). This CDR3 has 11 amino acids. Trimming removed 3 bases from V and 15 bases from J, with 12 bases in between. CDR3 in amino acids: CASSFNGAGFF. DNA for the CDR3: TGTGCCAGCAGTTTTAATGGAGCGGGGTTCTTC.

The CDR3 coding sequence is TGCGCCAGCAGCCCTGATAGAGGGATAGGCAATGAGCAGTTCTTC. This encodes CASSPDRGIGNEQFF. This rearrangement joins TRBV4-1 to TRBJ2-1, with TRBD2 as a possible D gene (5 bases). This CDR3 is built from 15 residues. V was cut by 4 bases and J by 6 bases, with 16 bases left in between. Germline loops: CDR1 MGHRA, CDR2 YSYEKL.

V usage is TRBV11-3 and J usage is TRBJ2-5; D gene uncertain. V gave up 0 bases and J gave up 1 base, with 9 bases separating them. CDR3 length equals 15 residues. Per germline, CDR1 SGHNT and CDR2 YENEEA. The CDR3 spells CASSLELAIQETQYF. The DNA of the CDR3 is TGTGCCAGCAGCTTAGAGTTAGCCATCCAAGAGACCCAGTACTTC.

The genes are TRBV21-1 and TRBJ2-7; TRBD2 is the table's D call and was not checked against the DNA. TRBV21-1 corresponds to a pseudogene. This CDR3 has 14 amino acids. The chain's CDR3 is CASSYSGDPYEQYF. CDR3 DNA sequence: TGTGCCAGCAGCTATAGCGGAGATCCCTACGAGCAGTACTTC.

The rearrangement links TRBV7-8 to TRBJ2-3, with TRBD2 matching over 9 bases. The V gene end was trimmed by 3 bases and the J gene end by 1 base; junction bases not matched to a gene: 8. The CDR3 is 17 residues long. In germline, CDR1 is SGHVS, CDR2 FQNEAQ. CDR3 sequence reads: CASSLAPGTSRTDTQYF. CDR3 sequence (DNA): TGTGCCAGCAGCTTGGCCCCCGGGACTAGCCGCACAGATACGCAGTATTTT.

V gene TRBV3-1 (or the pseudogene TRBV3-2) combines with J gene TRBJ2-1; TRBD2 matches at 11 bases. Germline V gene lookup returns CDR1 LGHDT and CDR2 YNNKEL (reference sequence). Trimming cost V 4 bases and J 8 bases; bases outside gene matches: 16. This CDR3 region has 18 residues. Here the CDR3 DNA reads TGTGCCAGCAGCCGTATCAATGCCGGACTAGCGGGTTCCGATGAGCAGTTCTTC. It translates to CASSRINAGLAGSDEQFF.

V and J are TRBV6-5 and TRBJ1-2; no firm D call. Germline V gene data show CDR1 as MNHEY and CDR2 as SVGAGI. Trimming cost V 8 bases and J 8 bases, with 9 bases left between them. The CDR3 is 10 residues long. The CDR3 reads CASESAGYTF. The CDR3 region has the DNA TGTGCCAGCGAATCCGCGGGCTACACCTTC.

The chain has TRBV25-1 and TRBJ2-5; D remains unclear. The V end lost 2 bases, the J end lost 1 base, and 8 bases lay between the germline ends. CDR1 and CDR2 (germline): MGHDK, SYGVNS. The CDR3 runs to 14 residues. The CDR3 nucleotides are TGTGCCAGCAGTGAAATCAGAACCCAAGAGACCCAGTACTTC. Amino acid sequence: CASSEIRTQETQYF.